These 27 T cell receptor beta chains were sequenced from one sample in a study of tumor-infiltrating lymphocytes in primary liver carcinoma (dated by TCRdb to 2017 to 2019). Sequencing was performed on an Illumina HiSeq 2500. Using a constant-region primer and ProtoScript II reverse transcriptase, TCRbeta-specific cDNA was reverse-transcribed from approximately 0.55 ug total RNA. Three nested multiplex PCR rounds, following a slightly modified ARM-PCR procedure, were used to build the TCRbeta libraries. Each of the first two PCR rounds ran for around 11 cycles using multiplex TRBV1-TRBV30 forward primers together with a Cbeta reverse primer. Through fastp at Q25 and MiXCR, TCRdb rebuilt clones from the public reads, retaining in-frame beta chains. Identical CDR3 proteins give one entry, which carries the most common genes and DNA. This sample has approximately 300,000 distinct CDR3 sequences in its table, and approximately 60% of those were observed once. Roughly 9% of the sample is held by the ten biggest clonotypes.

TRIzol reagent was used to extract blood RNA from unsorted whole blood, while the DNeasy Blood & Tissue kit provided the germline DNA. Sequencing input: peripheral blood. Source of these receptors: a middle-aged man with primary liver carcinoma and hepatitis B virus infection.

Note on this clonotype: A much larger clone is a single base away; this may be a read error. Since the CDR3 does not end with the conserved phenylalanine or tryptophan, this likely comes from a read error. No DNA is shown, since the ends of the CDR3 on it are uncertain; the CDR3 is the one TCRdb lists. The CDR3 reads CAGTPGLAGE. The chain is built from TRBV12-3 or TRBV12-4 and TRBJ2-3; the listed D gene, TRBD2, was not tested against the DNA. The CDR3 totals 10 residues, both ends included.

Concerning this clonotype itself: Since a much larger clone is just one base distant, this may be a read error. J is TRBJ1-4 and V is TRBV10-3; 9 bases align to TRBD1. V dropped 5 bases and J dropped 8; count of bases not matched to a gene: 9. Germline loops: CDR1 ENHRY, CDR2 SYGVKD. The CDR3 runs 15 residues. The CDR3 loop reads CAISWTGEYREKLFF. The CDR3 nucleotides are TGTGCCATCAGTTGGACAGGGGAGTATCGAGAAAAACTGTTTTTT.

With respect to this clonotype: Likely a read error: the CDR3 ends without its conserved phenylalanine or tryptophan. The DNA is omitted, as the CDR3 cannot be located on it reliably, and the CDR3 follows TCRdb's listing. This chain uses TRBV28 with TRBJ1-2. The germline CDR1 and CDR2 sequences are MDHEN and SYDVKM. The CDR3 comprises 13 residues, both ends counted. CDR3 loop: CASSLSQTYGYSI.

This chain links TRBV29-1 with TRBJ2-7; TRBD2 might be the D (6 bases). With 3 bases removed from V and 4 bases from J, the gap between germline ends came to 10 bases. This CDR3 region has 12 residues. CDR1 and CDR2 from the germline V gene are SQVTM and ANQGSEA. CDR3: CSVEGGAYEQYF. The CDR3 DNA reads TGCAGCGTTGAGGGCGGGGCGTACGAGCAGTACTTC.

The chain joins TRBV2 to TRBJ1-5, with D perhaps matching TRBD1 (6 bases). V was cut by 8 bases and J by 7 bases, with 18 bases left in between. Germline V gene data show CDR1 as SNHLY and CDR2 as FYNNEI. CDR3 size: 14 residues. The CDR3 DNA sequence: TGTGCCAGCCGGCGGGGGGCGGGTGCGCAGCCCCAGCATTTT. This codes for CASRRGAGAQPQHF.

Comment on this clonotype: This may be a read error: a much more frequent sequence differs by one nucleotide. This chain links TRBV4-3 with TRBJ2-5; maybe TRBD1 (5 bases). CDR3 length: 15 amino acids. Germline CDR1 is LGHNA and CDR2 is YSLEER. Deletions cut 0 bases from V and 5 bases from J, with 13 bases between. The CDR3 DNA reads TGCGCCAGCAGCCAAGATAGGGGCAGGAGCGAGACCCAGTACTTC. As protein: CASSQDRGRSETQYF.

As to this clonotype: It may be a read error: a sequence one base away is much more abundant. The chain couples TRBV5-1 to TRBJ2-1, with TRBD1 identical over 7 bases. V shed 2 bases, J shed 3 bases, and the junction held 5 bases outside the gene matches. This CDR3 has 15 residues. Germline lookup yields CDR1 SGHRS and CDR2 YFSETQ. The DNA for the CDR3 is TGCGCCAGCAGCTTACCGGGACAGTTCTACAATGAGCAGTTCTTC. Residues: CASSLPGQFYNEQFF. Full variable domain (outside the CDR3, taken from reference TRBV5-1 and TRBJ2-1): KAGVTQTPRYLIKTRGQQVTLSCSPISGHRSVSWYQQTPGQGLQFLFEYFSETQRNKGNFPGRFSGRQFSNSRSEMNVSTLELGDSALYLCASSLPGQFYNEQFFGPGTRLTVL.

This clonotype was seen more than once but under ten times. This chain uses TRBV14 with TRBJ1-1, with 7 bases matching TRBD1. V shed 1 base, J shed 1 base, and the junction held 3 bases outside the gene matches. Germline loops: CDR1 SGHDN, CDR2 FVKESK. The CDR3 runs 15 residues. The CDR3 here is CASSQVAGGNTEAFF. In nucleotides, the CDR3 is TGTGCCAGCAGCCAAGTGGCAGGGGGGAACACTGAAGCTTTCTTT.

On this clonotype: This may come from a read error, since a much larger clone is one base off. The J gene is TRBJ2-2, the V gene TRBV4-1; tentative D call: TRBD2 (6 bases). Germline V gene data show CDR1 as MGHRA and CDR2 as YSYEKL. This CDR3 spans 16 amino acids. DNA for the CDR3: TGCGCCAGCAGTCCCCCGGCGGGGACGAACATCGGGGAGCTGTTTTTT. This sequence encodes CASSPPAGTNIGELFF.

This clonotype came up once. The chain carries TRBV28 and TRBJ1-1; no reliable D call. Germline V gene lookup returns CDR1 MDHEN and CDR2 SYDVKM. This CDR3 region has 14 residues. V dropped 2 bases and J dropped 5 bases, with 12 bases sitting between them. Here the CDR3 DNA reads TGTGCCAGCAGTTTAGTACAGCTGGGGACTGAAGCTTTCTTT. The encoded protein is CASSLVQLGTEAFF.

A remark on this clonotype: One end of the junction fails to match germline, which may point to a read error. V is TRBV5-7 and J is TRBJ2-3; 8 bases are a match to TRBD1. TRBV5-7 is designated an ORF whose function remains uncertain. The CDR3 covers 16 residues. The CDR3: CTSSGADRELRDTQYF. CDR3 sequence (DNA): TGTACCAGCAGCGGCGCGGACAGGGAGTTGAGGGATACGCAGTATTTT.

This clonotype appeared a few times. The V gene is TRBV28, the J gene TRBJ1-5; 8 nucleotides align to TRBD1. The V gene's germline CDR1 is MDHEN and CDR2 SYDVKM. The V and J ends lost 7 bases and 6 bases, in that order; junction bases with no gene match: 14. This CDR3 spans 16 amino acids. The CDR3 coding sequence is TGTGCCAGCACCGTCAGGGGGCCCATAGGTCCTCAGCCCCAGCATTTT. Residues: CASTVRGPIGPQPQHF.

On this clonotype: A clone one base away is much larger, so this may be a read error. This chain links TRBV6-2 or TRBV6-3 with TRBJ2-7, with TRBD1 identical over 7 bases. Trimming took 1 base from V and 0 from J; bases not matched to a gene: 6. Per germline, CDR1 MNHEY and CDR2 SVGEGT. This CDR3 contains 16 residues. The CDR3 reads CASSYFRQGSSYEQYF. The DNA of the CDR3 is TGTGCCAGCAGTTACTTCCGACAGGGAAGCTCCTACGAGCAGTACTTC.

As to this clonotype: The junction departs from germline at one end; a sequencing error may be responsible. This chain uses TRBV4-3 with TRBJ2-7; D tentatively fits TRBD1 or TRBD2 (5 bases each). Germline V gives CDR1 LGHNA, CDR2 YSLEER. CDR3 size: 13 residues. CDR3 in amino acids: CASNQEWGYERYF. For the CDR3, the DNA is TGCGCCAGCAACCAAGAATGGGGGTACGAGCGGTACTTC.

This chain joins TRBV12-3 or TRBV12-4 and TRBJ2-7, with D possibly called TRBD1 or TRBD2 (6 bases each). The CDR3 extends over 13 amino acids. V lost 1 base, J lost 6 bases, and 10 bases lay in between. CDR3 loop: CASSLGGGIEQYF. DNA for the CDR3: TGTGCCAGCAGTTTAGGAGGGGGGATCGAGCAGTACTTC.

For this clonotype: Possible read error: a much larger clone is one base away. The V call is TRBV6-2 or TRBV6-3, the J call TRBJ2-7; 11 bases are a match to TRBD2. This CDR3 spans 17 amino acids. Germline V gene lookup returns CDR1 MNHEY and CDR2 SVGEGT. The CDR3 coding sequence is TGTGCCAGCTGTAGCGGGAGGGAAGGAGATCTCTCCTACAAGCAGTACTTC. It encodes CASCSGREGDLSYKQYF.

Comments on this clonotype: The germline gene is not matched at one end of the junction; a read error may be the cause. The V call is TRBV4-2, the J call TRBJ2-1; no clear D gene. The CDR3 is made up of 16 amino acids. The germline V gene has CDR1 LGHNA and CDR2 YNFKEQ. CDR3 residues: CASSQVSAGSYKKQFF. CDR3 nucleotides: TGTGCCAGCAGCCAAGTATCGGCTGGGTCGTACAAAAAGCAATTCTTC.

Worth noting for this clonotype: Since a much larger clone is just one base distant, this may be a read error. The V gene is TRBV6-5, the J gene TRBJ2-7; D perhaps matches TRBD1 (5 bases). The CDR3 contains 16 residues. V dropped 5 bases and J dropped 5 bases, with 22 bases sitting between them. The germline CDR1 and CDR2 sequences are MNHEY and SVGAGI. Here the CDR3 reads CASSPDDLSGSHEQYF. The CDR3 nucleotides read TGTGCCAGCAGTCCCGATGACTTGTCAGGGTCCCACGAGCAGTACTTC.

Turning to this clonotype: The conserved phenylalanine or tryptophan is not found at the CDR3 terminus, so this likely reflects a read error. V is TRBV12-3 or TRBV12-4 and J is TRBJ2-1; no definite D call. Trimming took off 5 bases at V and 7 bases at J, with 9 bases between the two ends. The CDR3 has 12 amino acids. The CDR3 here is CASSPDTNEQFC. The CDR3 bases are TGTGCCAGCAGTCCGGATACGAATGAGCAGTTCTGT.

The chain is built from TRBV5-1 and TRBJ1-2; D remains unclear. CDR1 and CDR2 (germline): SGHRS, YFSETQ. V lost 0 bases to trimming and J lost 5 bases, with 11 bases between them. CDR3 size: 14 residues. In DNA form, the CDR3 reads TGCGCCAGCAGCTTGGACGCAGGTGGATATGGCTACACCTTC. This translates into CASSLDAGGYGYTF. The full variable domain, completed using reference TRBV5-1 and TRBJ1-2, is KAGVTQTPRYLIKTRGQQVTLSCSPISGHRSVSWYQQTPGQGLQFLFEYFSETQRNKGNFPGRFSGRQFSNSRSEMNVSTLELGDSALYLCASSLDAGGYGYTFGSGTRLTVV.

Details on this clonotype: A much larger clone lies one base from this, so it may be a read error. The gene calls are TRBV6-5 and TRBJ1-2; D is undetermined. The germline CDR1 and CDR2 sequences are MNHEY and SVGAGI. This CDR3 region has 13 residues. The CDR3, as DNA: TGTGTCAGCAGTTCGGACCGGCTGGGGGGCTACACCTTC. This encodes CVSSSDRLGGYTF.

Details on this clonotype: One junction end does not reproduce the germline sequence, and a read error may be involved. The chain is built from TRBV5-4 and TRBJ2-1, with 9 bases lining up with TRBD2. CDR3 length equals 16 residues. CDR1 and CDR2 from the germline V gene are SGHNT and YYREEE (reference sequence). CDR3 residues: CASSYYSGSTYNGQFF. The DNA of the CDR3 is TGTGCCAGCAGCTACTATAGCGGGAGTACCTACAATGGGCAGTTCTTC.

Regarding this clonotype: This likely comes from a read error, as the CDR3 has no conserved phenylalanine or tryptophan at its end. This sequence joins TRBV28 and TRBJ2-7; TRBD1 matches 8 bases. CDR1 MDHEN and CDR2 SYDVKM come from the germline V gene. The CDR3 contains 14 residues. V shed 6 bases, J shed 2 bases, and the junction held 6 bases outside the gene matches. CDR3 DNA sequence: TGTGCCAGCAGACGACAGGGGCCCACCTACGAGCAGTACCTC. Its translation is CASRRQGPTYEQYL.

Points on this clonotype: With a much larger clone just one base away, this may be a read error. The genes are TRBV11-1 and TRBJ2-5; 10 bases are a match to TRBD1. The germline V gene has CDR1 SGHAT and CDR2 FQDESV (reference sequence). This CDR3 has 16 residues. Here the CDR3 DNA reads TGTGCCTGCAGCCAAGGACAGGGGGTAATTCAAGAGACCCAGTGCTTC. Translation: CACSQGQGVIQETQCF.

In regard to this clonotype: The junction does not match germline at one end; this may be a read error. The rearrangement joins TRBV5-5 to TRBJ2-7; TRBD1 matches 8 bases. The CDR3 has 15 amino acids. Germline V gives CDR1 SGHKS, CDR2 YYEKEE (reference sequence). The CDR3 DNA follows: TGTGCCACCAGCTTGTCAGGACAGGGTCGGCACGAGCAGTACTTC. The encoded protein is CATSLSGQGRHEQYF.

As for this clonotype: An end of the junction does not agree with germline; a read error may underlie this. The rearrangement uses TRBV11-2 and TRBJ2-1, with TRBD2 matching 13 bases. The CDR3 totals 18 residues. Germline lookup yields CDR1 SGHAT and CDR2 FQNNGV. CDR3 DNA sequence: TGTGCCTGCAGCTTCGAGCCGGGACTAGCGGGAATTGGCAATGAGCAGTTCTTC. This gives the protein CACSFEPGLAGIGNEQFF.

V is TRBV5-1 and J is TRBJ1-1; D uncertain. The CDR3 runs 13 residues. V shed 2 bases and J shed 0 bases, with 5 bases lying between them. Germline V gives CDR1 SGHRS, CDR2 YFSETQ. CDR3: CASSFNLNTEAFF. The CDR3 DNA is TGCGCCAGCAGCTTTAATCTGAACACTGAAGCTTTCTTT.